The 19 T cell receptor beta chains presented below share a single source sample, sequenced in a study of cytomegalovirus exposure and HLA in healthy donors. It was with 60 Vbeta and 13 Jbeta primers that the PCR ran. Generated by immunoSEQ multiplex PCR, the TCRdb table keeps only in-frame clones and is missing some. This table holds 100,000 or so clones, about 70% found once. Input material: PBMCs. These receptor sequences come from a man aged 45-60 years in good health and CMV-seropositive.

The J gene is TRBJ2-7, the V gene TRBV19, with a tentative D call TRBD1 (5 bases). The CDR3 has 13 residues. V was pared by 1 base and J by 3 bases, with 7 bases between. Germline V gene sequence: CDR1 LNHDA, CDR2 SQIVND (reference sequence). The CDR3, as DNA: TGTGCCAGTAGTATAGCCAGGGACTACGAGCAGTACTTC. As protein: CASSIARDYEQYF.

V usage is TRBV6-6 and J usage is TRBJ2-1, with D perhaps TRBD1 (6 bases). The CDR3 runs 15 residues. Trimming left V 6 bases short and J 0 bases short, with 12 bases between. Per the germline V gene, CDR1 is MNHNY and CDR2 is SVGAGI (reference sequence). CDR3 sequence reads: CASSPTGSSYNEQFF. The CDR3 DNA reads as TGTGCCAGCAGCCCCACAGGGAGCTCCTACAATGAGCAGTTCTTC.

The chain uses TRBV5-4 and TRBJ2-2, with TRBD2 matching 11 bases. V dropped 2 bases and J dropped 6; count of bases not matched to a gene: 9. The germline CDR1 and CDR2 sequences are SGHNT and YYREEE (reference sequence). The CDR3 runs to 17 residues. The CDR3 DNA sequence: TGTGCCAGCAGCTTTGGTAGCGGGGGGGCTTCGGCCGGGGAGCTGTTTTTT. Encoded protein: CASSFGSGGASAGELFF.

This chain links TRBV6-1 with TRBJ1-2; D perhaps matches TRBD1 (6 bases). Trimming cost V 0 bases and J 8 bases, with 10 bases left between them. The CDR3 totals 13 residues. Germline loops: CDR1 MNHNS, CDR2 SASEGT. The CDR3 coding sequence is TGTGCCAGCAGTGAAGCTGGGGGGGCGGGCTACACCTTC. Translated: CASSEAGGAGYTF.

The DNA for the CDR3 is TGTGCTAGTGGTTTGGGGACTAGCGGGGGTGGGCAAGAGACCCAGTACTTC. This translates into CASGLGTSGGGQETQYF. The chain carries TRBV12-5 and TRBJ2-5; 13 bases are shared with TRBD2. This CDR3 spans 17 amino acids. The germline V gene encodes CDR1 LGHNT and CDR2 FRNRAP. Trimming cost V 1 base and J 2 bases; bases outside gene matches: 4.

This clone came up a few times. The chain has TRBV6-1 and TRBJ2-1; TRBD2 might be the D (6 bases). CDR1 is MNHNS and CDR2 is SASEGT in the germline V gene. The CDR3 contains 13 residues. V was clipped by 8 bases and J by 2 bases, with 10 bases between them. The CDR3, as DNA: TGTGCCAGCTGTTCTAGCGCCTACAATGAGCAGTTCTTC. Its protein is CASCSSAYNEQFF.

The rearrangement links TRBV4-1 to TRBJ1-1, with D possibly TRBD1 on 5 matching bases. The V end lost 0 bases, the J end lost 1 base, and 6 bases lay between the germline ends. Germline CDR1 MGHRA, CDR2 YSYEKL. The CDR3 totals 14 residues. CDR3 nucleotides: TGCGCCAGCAGCCAAGACCAGGGGAACACTGAAGCTTTCTTT. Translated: CASSQDQGNTEAFF.

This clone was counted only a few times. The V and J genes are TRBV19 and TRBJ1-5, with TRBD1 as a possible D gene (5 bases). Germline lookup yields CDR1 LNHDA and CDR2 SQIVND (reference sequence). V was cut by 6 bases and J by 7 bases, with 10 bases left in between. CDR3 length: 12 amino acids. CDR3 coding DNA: TGTGCCAGTAGCCCAGGGAGGCAGCCCCAGCATTTT. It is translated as CASSPGRQPQHF.

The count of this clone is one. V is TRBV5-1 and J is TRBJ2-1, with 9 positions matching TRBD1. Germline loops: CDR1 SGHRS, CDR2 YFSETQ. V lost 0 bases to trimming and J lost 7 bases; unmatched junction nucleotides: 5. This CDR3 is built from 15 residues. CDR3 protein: CASSLEGQGDNEQFF. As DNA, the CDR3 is TGCGCCAGCAGCTTGGAGGGACAGGGCGATAATGAGCAGTTCTTC.

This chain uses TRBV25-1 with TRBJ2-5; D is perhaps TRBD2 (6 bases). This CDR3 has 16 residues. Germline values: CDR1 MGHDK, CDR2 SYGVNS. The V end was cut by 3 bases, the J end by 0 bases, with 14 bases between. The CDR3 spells CASSDGSGRYQETQYF. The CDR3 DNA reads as TGTGCCAGCAGTGATGGGTCAGGGAGGTACCAAGAGACCCAGTACTTC. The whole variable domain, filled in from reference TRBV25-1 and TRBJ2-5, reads EADIYQTPRYLVIGTGKKITLECSQTMGHDKMYWYQQDPGMELHLIHYSYGVNSTEKGDLSSESTVSRIRTEHFPLTLESARPSHTSQYLCASSDGSGRYQETQYFGPGTRLLVL.

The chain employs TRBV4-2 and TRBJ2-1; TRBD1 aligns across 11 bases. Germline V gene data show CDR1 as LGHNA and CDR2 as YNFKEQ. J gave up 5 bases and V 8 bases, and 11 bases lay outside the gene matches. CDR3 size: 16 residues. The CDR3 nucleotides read TGTGCCAGCTCGCTTGCCCCGGGACAGGGGGACAATGAGCAGTTCTTC. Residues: CASSLAPGQGDNEQFF.

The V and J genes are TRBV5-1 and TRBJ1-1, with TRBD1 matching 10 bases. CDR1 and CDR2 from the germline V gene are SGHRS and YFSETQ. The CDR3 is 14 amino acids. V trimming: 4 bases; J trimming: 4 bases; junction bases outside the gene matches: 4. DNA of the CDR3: TGCGCCAGCAGCACCGGACAGGGGGGCACTGAAGCTTTCTTT. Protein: CASSTGQGGTEAFF.

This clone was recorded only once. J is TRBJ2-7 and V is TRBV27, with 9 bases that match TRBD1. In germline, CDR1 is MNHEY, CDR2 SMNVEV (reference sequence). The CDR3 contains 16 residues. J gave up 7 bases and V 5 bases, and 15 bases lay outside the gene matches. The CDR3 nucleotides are TGTGCCAGCAGTCCCCTATCCGGACAGGGGACGGGGGAGCAGTACTTC. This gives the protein CASSPLSGQGTGEQYF.

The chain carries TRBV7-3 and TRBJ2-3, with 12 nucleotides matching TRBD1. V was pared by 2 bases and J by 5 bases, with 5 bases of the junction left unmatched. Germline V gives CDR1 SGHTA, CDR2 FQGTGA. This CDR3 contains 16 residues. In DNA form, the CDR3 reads TGTGCCAGCAGCTTAGCCCGGGACAGGGGGCGAGATACGCAGTATTTT. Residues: CASSLARDRGRDTQYF.

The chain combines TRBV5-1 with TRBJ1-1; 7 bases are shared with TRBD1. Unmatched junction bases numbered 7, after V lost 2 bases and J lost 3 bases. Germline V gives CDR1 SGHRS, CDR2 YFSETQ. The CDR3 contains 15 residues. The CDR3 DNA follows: TGCGCCAGCAGCTTCCGACAGGGTTTGGACACTGAAGCTTTCTTT. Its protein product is CASSFRQGLDTEAFF. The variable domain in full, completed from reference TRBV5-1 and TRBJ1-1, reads KAGVTQTPRYLIKTRGQQVTLSCSPISGHRSVSWYQQTPGQGLQFLFEYFSETQRNKGNFPGRFSGRQFSNSRSEMNVSTLELGDSALYLCASSFRQGLDTEAFFGQGTRLTVV.

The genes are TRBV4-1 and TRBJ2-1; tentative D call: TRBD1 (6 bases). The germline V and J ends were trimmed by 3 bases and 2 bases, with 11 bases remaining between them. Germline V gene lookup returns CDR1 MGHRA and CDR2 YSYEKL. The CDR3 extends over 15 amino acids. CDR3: CASSHRQVAYNEQFF. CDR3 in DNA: TGCGCCAGCAGCCACAGACAGGTAGCCTACAATGAGCAGTTCTTC.

Written as DNA, the CDR3 is TGTGCCAGCAGCTTAGAACGGCGGAGTGAAGCTTTCTTT. This translates into CASSLERRSEAFF. The rearrangement uses TRBV7-6 and TRBJ1-1; D not resolved. The length of the CDR3 is 13 residues. Between the trimmed V and J ends, which lost 1 base and 7 bases, there was a span of 10 bases. In germline, CDR1 is SGHVS, CDR2 FNYEAQ.

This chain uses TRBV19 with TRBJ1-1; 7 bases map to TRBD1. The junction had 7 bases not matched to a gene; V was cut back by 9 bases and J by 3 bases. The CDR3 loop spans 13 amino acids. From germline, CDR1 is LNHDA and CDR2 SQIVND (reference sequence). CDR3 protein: CASQQGWHTEAFF. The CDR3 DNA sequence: TGTGCCAGCCAACAGGGGTGGCACACTGAAGCTTTCTTT.

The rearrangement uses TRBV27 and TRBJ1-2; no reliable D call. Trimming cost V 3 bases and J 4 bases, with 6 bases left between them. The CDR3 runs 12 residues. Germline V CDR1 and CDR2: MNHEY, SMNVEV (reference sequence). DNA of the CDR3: TGTGCCAGCAGTTTTTCAGGCTATGGCTACACCTTC. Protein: CASSFSGYGYTF.